A selection of T cell receptor beta chains follows, all from one sample in a study of shared clonotypes between healthy human individuals. Libraries were prepared by immunoSEQ multiplex PCR; TCRdb keeps only in-frame clonotypes and omits some of them. The profile covers 2,500,000 or so clones, with 93% appearing a single time and around 0.4% taken by the ten largest. The sequenced material came from naive CD4+ T cells from PBMCs. The receptors were gathered from a young man in good health. Some clones in this sample may be carry-over from other donors' samples. CDR3s include the opening cysteine and the closing phenylalanine or tryptophan. D genes are given only for firm matches. Some rows mark clone size as missing; the rest say once, few, many or name a class of expanded clone.

>TRBJ1-2|TRBV9|13|.|.
CASSAGRSYGYTF
TGTGCCAGCAGCGCTGGGCGGAGCTATGGCTACACCTTC
>TRBJ1-5|TRBV21-1|11|.|.
CASSKNQPQHF
TGTGCCAGCAGCAAAAATCAGCCCCAGCATTTT
>TRBJ1-6|TRBV28|15|.|.
CASTSQGRAGSPLHF
TGTGCCAGCACCAGCCAGGGGCGAGCGGGTTCACCCCTCCACTTT
>TRBJ2-1|TRBV7-9|16|.|.
CASTYSAGRGMNEQFF
TGTGCCAGCACCTATTCGGCGGGGAGGGGGATGAATGAGCAGTTCTTC
>TRBJ2-1|TRBV28|16|TRBD1|.
CASSPLGTEKRNEQFF
TGTGCCAGCAGCCCTTTAGGGACAGAAAAGAGGAATGAGCAGTTCTTC
>TRBJ2-7|TRBV25-1|15|TRBD1|.
CASSEFGQDHYEQYF
TGTGCCAGCAGTGAATTCGGACAGGACCACTACGAGCAGTACTTC
>TRBJ1-2|TRBV9|12|TRBD1|.
CASSPQGDGYTF
TGTGCCAGCAGCCCCCAGGGGGATGGCTACACCTTC
>TRBJ1-1|TRBV7-2|13|.|.
CASSLLQVAQPFF
TGTGCCAGCAGCCTGCTACAGGTTGCGCAGCCTTTCTTT
>TRBJ2-7|TRBV28|12|.|.
CAGRTGTYEQYF
TGTGCCGGGAGGACCGGTACCTACGAGCAGTACTTC
>TRBJ1-3|TRBV2|12|.|.
CASSMNVNTIYF
TGTGCCAGCAGCATGAACGTAAACACCATATATTTT
>TRBJ1-1|TRBV7-3|13|.|.
CASSLARGAEAFF
TGTGCCAGCAGCCTCGCGAGGGGGGCTGAAGCTTTCTTT
>TRBJ2-1|TRBV7-9|14|.|.
CASSLEGVYNEQFF
TGTGCCAGCAGCTTAGAGGGGGTCTACAATGAGCAGTTCTTC
>TRBJ1-4|TRBV4-1|17|TRBD1|.
CASSQAGTGRGNEKLFF
TGCGCCAGCAGCCAGGCTGGGACAGGGCGGGGTAATGAAAAACTGTTTTTT
>TRBJ2-6|TRBV15|20|.|.
CATSRVLAEGYRSGANVLTF
TGTGCCACCAGCAGAGTATTAGCGGAGGGATACCGCTCTGGGGCCAACGTCCTGACTTTC
>TRBJ2-3|TRBV5-1|16|.|.
CASSPRDWPRGDTQYF
TGCGCCAGCAGCCCCCGGGACTGGCCGCGGGGAGATACGCAGTATTTT
>TRBJ1-1|TRBV2|14|TRBD1|once
CASSSQGGIAEAFF
TGTGCCAGCAGTTCCCAGGGGGGCATCGCTGAAGCTTTCTTT
>TRBJ1-1|TRBV19|13|.|.
CASSIGRNTEAFF
TGTGCCAGTAGTATAGGACGGAACACTGAAGCTTTCTTT
>TRBJ1-4|TRBV25-1|15|.|.
CASSSGQNLNEKLFF
TGTGCCAGCAGTTCCGGACAAAACCTTAATGAAAAACTGTTTTTT
>TRBJ1-2|TRBV9|12|.|.
CASSAPNYGYTF
TGTGCCAGCAGCGCGCCTAACTATGGCTACACCTTC
>TRBJ1-2|TRBV28|14|.|.
CASSSPGQGSGYTF
TGTGCCAGCAGCTCCCCCGGGCAGGGCTCTGGCTACACCTTC
>TRBJ1-1|TRBV15|17|.|.
CATSIGSPGHPNTEAFF
TGTGCCACCAGCATTGGGTCTCCCGGCCATCCGAACACTGAAGCTTTCTTT
>TRBJ2-7|TRBV5-5|14|.|.
CASSLFRSSYEQYF
TGTGCCAGCAGCTTGTTCAGGAGCTCCTACGAGCAGTACTTC
>TRBJ2-7|TRBV27|15|TRBD2|.
CASSSGTSGRSEQYF
TGTGCCAGCAGTTCCGGGACTAGCGGGAGATCCGAGCAGTACTTC
>TRBJ2-5|TRBV30|12|.|.
CAWTPGGETQYF
TGTGCCTGGACCCCTGGGGGGGAGACCCAGTACTTC
>TRBJ2-3|TRBV28|18|TRBD2|.
CASRTPRTSGRAADTQYF
TGTGCCAGCAGGACGCCCCGGACTAGCGGGAGGGCCGCAGATACGCAGTATTTT
>TRBJ2-5|TRBV9|15|TRBD1|.
CASSAGQGAVETQYF
TGTGCCAGCAGCGCGGGACAGGGGGCTGTAGAGACCCAGTACTTC
>TRBJ2-1|TRBV14|16|TRBD2|.
CASSQDTGGSYNEQFF
TGTGCCAGCAGCCAAGATACGGGGGGCTCCTACAATGAGCAGTTCTTC
>TRBJ2-5|TRBV27|12|.|.
CASSPLGETQYF
TGTGCCAGCAGCCCCCTGGGGGAGACCCAGTACTTC
>TRBJ2-7|TRBV7-2|15|.|.
CASSGRRDQSYEQYF
TGTGCCAGCAGCGGACGACGGGATCAGAGCTACGAGCAGTACTTC
>TRBJ1-5|TRBV5-1|14|.|.
CASSLAGSNQPQHF
TGCGCCAGCAGCTTGGCCGGCAGCAATCAGCCCCAGCATTTT
>TRBJ1-5|TRBV7-2|13|TRBD1|.
CASSLETGQPQHF
TGTGCCAGCAGCTTAGAGACAGGGCAGCCCCAGCATTTT
>TRBJ1-3|TRBV15|13|.|.
CATSREFGNTIYF
TGTGCCACCAGCAGAGAATTTGGAAACACCATATATTTT
>TRBJ1-1|TRBV28|14|.|.
CASSFWQQNTEAFF
TGTGCCAGCAGTTTTTGGCAGCAGAACACTGAAGCTTTCTTT
>TRBJ2-2|TRBV4-3|16|TRBD2|.
CASSQASSGKAGELFF
TGCGCCAGCAGCCAAGCCTCTAGCGGGAAGGCCGGGGAGCTGTTTTTT
>TRBJ1-1|TRBV5-4|16|.|.
CASSLGRGNPNTEAFF
TGTGCCAGCAGCTTGGGGCGCGGAAACCCGAACACTGAAGCTTTCTTT
>TRBJ2-1|TRBV5-1|15|.|.
CASSSRQNSYNEQFF
TGCGCCAGCAGCTCCCGACAGAACTCCTACAATGAGCAGTTCTTC
>TRBJ2-3|TRBV28|18|TRBD2|.
CASTLAPTSGGDTDTQYF
TGTGCCAGCACCCTTGCCCCTACTAGCGGGGGGGACACAGATACGCAGTATTTT
>TRBJ1-1|TRBV7-2|14|.|few
CASSLGQLNTEAFF
TGTGCCAGCAGCCTAGGACAACTGAACACTGAAGCTTTCTTT
>TRBJ1-2|TRBV19|16|TRBD1|.
CASIQGGLTANYGYTF
TGTGCCAGTATCCAGGGGGGTCTGACAGCTAACTATGGCTACACCTTC
>TRBJ2-2|TRBV18|17|TRBD2|once
CASSRRLAGGGTGELFF
TGTGCCAGCTCACGGCGACTAGCGGGAGGAGGAACCGGGGAGCTGTTTTTT
>TRBJ2-3|TRBV4-1|14|TRBD2|.
CASSQWGAGDTQYF
TGCGCCAGCAGCCAATGGGGAGCGGGGGATACGCAGTATTTT
>TRBJ2-1|TRBV6-6|13|TRBD2|.
CASSAPGGNEQFF
TGTGCCAGCAGTGCACCGGGGGGCAATGAGCAGTTCTTC
>TRBJ1-5|TRBV7-2|14|.|.
CASSPPGPREPQHF
TGTGCCAGCAGCCCACCCGGGCCCAGGGAGCCCCAGCATTTT
>TRBJ2-5|TRBV19|14|TRBD1|.
CASSRTGTGETQYF
TGTGCCAGTAGCCGGACAGGGACTGGGGAGACCCAGTACTTC
>TRBJ2-3|TRBV4-1|15|.|.
CASSQGTIPTDTQYF
TGCGCCAGCAGCCAAGGGACTATTCCCACAGATACGCAGTATTTT
>TRBJ1-1|TRBV5-1|13|.|few
CASSLAPNTEAFF
TGCGCCAGCAGCTTGGCTCCAAACACTGAAGCTTTCTTT
>TRBJ2-5|TRBV13|15|TRBD2|.
CASSLAGGFRETQYF
TGTGCCAGCAGCTTAGCGGGAGGGTTTAGAGAGACCCAGTACTTC
>TRBJ2-7|TRBV2|11|.|.
CASSGRYEQYF
TGTGCCAGCAGTGGAAGGTACGAGCAGTACTTC
>TRBJ2-3|TRBV4-1|14|TRBD2|.
CASSQERGGDTQYF
TGCGCCAGCAGCCAAGAACGGGGGGGAGATACGCAGTATTTT
>TRBJ1-5|TRBV10-3|10|.|.
CAPRAGRLPF
TGTGCCCCGAGAGCGGGACGCCTTCCATTT
>TRBJ1-5|TRBV15|13|.|.
CATKVNRYQPQHF
TGTGCCACCAAAGTTAACCGATATCAGCCCCAGCATTTT
>TRBJ2-3|TRBV5-4|17|TRBD2|.
CASSLRLAGVGTDTQYF
TGTGCCAGCAGCTTAAGACTAGCGGGAGTAGGGACAGATACGCAGTATTTT
>TRBJ1-4|TRBV5-4|17|TRBD1|once
CASSLDRDTTTNEKLFF
TGTGCCAGCAGCCTAGACAGGGATACAACAACTAATGAAAAACTGTTTTTT
>TRBJ2-7|TRBV7-9|15|TRBD1|.
CASSASGTGGYEQYF
TGTGCCAGCAGCGCCTCCGGGACAGGGGGCTACGAGCAGTACTTC
>TRBJ2-5|TRBV5-6|15|.|.
CASSLFGGNEETQYF
TGTGCCAGCAGCTTGTTCGGGGGTAACGAAGAGACCCAGTACTTC
>TRBJ2-7|TRBV28|13|.|.
CASSSGSLIEQYF
TGTGCCAGCAGTAGTGGGAGTCTTATCGAGCAGTACTTC
>TRBJ1-2|TRBV28|12|.|.
CASSLSEYGYTF
TGTGCCAGCAGTTTGTCCGAATATGGCTACACCTTC